Presented here are 7 T cell receptor beta chains from one specimen sequenced in a study of radiotherapy plus CTLA-4 blockade in lung cancer (dated by TCRdb to 2016 to 2018). Libraries were constructed by the immunoSEQ multiplex PCR assay. TCRdb took this table from immuneACCESS and kept in-frame rearrangements with V and J called. Such tables lack part of the clones; where checked against another copy, unresolved V genes explain under half of the gap, and the rest is unexplained. In all, the sample holds approximately 100,000 clones, and over 65% of those were seen once. The biggest ten clones account for approximately 2.5% of the sample. The specimen comprised peripheral blood, sampled from a patient treated with radiotherapy plus ipilimumab. These receptor sequences come from a human donor with non-small cell lung cancer that progressed on radiotherapy plus ipilimumab. Some clones in this sample may be carry-over from other donors' samples.

The DNA for the CDR3 is TGTGCCAGTAGCCCAACCCGGACCTTCTACGAGCAGTACTTC. Residues: CASSPTRTFYEQYF. The chain carries TRBV19 and TRBJ2-7; no reliable D call. The CDR3 runs to 14 residues. V was cut by 6 bases and J by 3 bases, with 15 bases left in between. The germline CDR1 and CDR2 sequences are LNHDA and SQIVND (reference sequence).

This chain links TRBV10-1 with TRBJ2-5; D unresolved. The CDR3 extends over 20 amino acids. Germline CDR1 and CDR2: WNHNN and SYGVQD (reference sequence). Trimming left V 6 bases short and J 5 bases short, with 34 bases between. The CDR3 DNA reads as TGCGCCAGCAGAAAACTCGGGTTGGAGCTGCCTGCTGCTAAGGAGGAGACCCAGTACTTC. It yields the protein CASRKLGLELPAAKEETQYF.

The J gene is TRBJ1-2, the V gene TRBV5-4, with 9 bases lining up with TRBD1. The CDR3 runs to 15 residues. The germline gives CDR1 SGHNT, CDR2 YYREEE (reference sequence). The V and J ends lost 3 bases and 13 bases, in that order; junction bases with no gene match: 16. The CDR3 protein is CASSSLTDRGLWTTF. The CDR3 nucleotides are TGTGCCAGCAGCTCTTTAACCGACAGGGGGTTATGGACCACCTTC.

The chain employs TRBV5-1 and TRBJ2-5; D possibly uses TRBD1 or TRBD2 (5 bases each). The CDR3 consists of 15 residues. V was pared by 4 bases and J by 2 bases, with 15 bases between. Germline V gives CDR1 SGHRS, CDR2 YFSETQ. CDR3 in DNA: TGCGCCAGCAGCACGGGACCGTCCGAACAAGAGACCCAGTACTTC. Translated, it gives CASSTGPSEQETQYF. Supplemented by reference TRBV5-1 and TRBJ2-5, the full variable domain reads KAGVTQTPRYLIKTRGQQVTLSCSPISGHRSVSWYQQTPGQGLQFLFEYFSETQRNKGNFPGRFSGRQFSNSRSEMNVSTLELGDSALYLCASSTGPSEQETQYFGPGTRLLVL.

The chain has TRBV4-3 and TRBJ1-5, with TRBD1 as a possible D gene (6 bases). The CDR3 length is 14 residues. In germline, CDR1 is LGHNA, CDR2 YSLEER. V gave up 2 bases and J gave up 4 bases, with 9 bases separating them. CDR3 loop: CASSQLGANQPQHF. The CDR3 DNA follows: TGCGCCAGCAGCCAACTGGGGGCGAATCAGCCCCAGCATTTT.

J is TRBJ2-7 and V is TRBV2, with TRBD2 matching over 8 bases. Germline loops: CDR1 SNHLY, CDR2 FYNNEI. The CDR3 is 14 residues long. The ends lost 7 bases at V and 4 bases at J; junction bases unmatched: 9. CDR3 loop: CASTLRLAGYEQYF. In DNA, the CDR3 is TGTGCCAGCACGTTGCGGCTAGCGGGTTACGAGCAGTACTTC.

This clone has just one count. The chain recombines TRBV30 with TRBJ2-7; 9 positions agree with TRBD1. The CDR3 consists of 13 residues. The germline V gene has CDR1 GTSNPN and CDR2 SVGIG (reference sequence). V lost 7 bases to trimming and J lost 6 bases; unmatched junction nucleotides: 10. The CDR3 region has the DNA TGTGCCTCCCGGGACAGGGTTGTCAGCGAGCAGTACTTC. Protein: CASRDRVVSEQYF.